This T cell receptor beta chain is from a study of T-cell memory formation after mild COVID-19. Broader study findings: Cross-reactive memory appears to have joined, as suggested by some responding clones showing up in pre-infection memory.

Regarding this clonotype: Its antigen remains unknown.

Via MiXCR, TCRdb re-called the 5' RACE reads, giving one row per CDR3 protein. The sample holds under 450,000 distinct CDR3 sequences, over 13% seen once. With V trimmed by 5 bases and J by 2 bases, 16 bases remained unmatched. Germline-derived CDR1 and CDR2 are MNHNY and SVGAGI (reference sequence). The CDR3 has 19 residues. The material sequenced was PBMCs or a T cell subset sorted from them (not recorded which). The origin of this receptor is a man between 18 and 35 years old who had mild COVID-19 (a few samples of this study predate the infection). Cell type and time point are not known. This chain links TRBV6-6 with TRBJ1-5; TRBD1 matches 9 bases. This chain's CDR3 is CASSTRDRVSQFGNQPQHF. In DNA, the CDR3 is TGTGCCAGCAGTACCCGGGACAGGGTCTCCCAGTTTGGCAATCAGCCCCAGCATTTT.